This TCR beta chain emerged from a study of cytomegalovirus exposure and HLA in healthy donors. Study background: Previous work identified 95 million to 120 million unique TCR beta sequences from around 200 million T cells. Overall study findings and caveats: It was in a later analysis that TCR association rates were seen to vary by HLA locus, highest for DRB1 and lowest for HLA-C. Later findings reportedly placed an Asian-associated ancestry cluster below the roughly 700-donor mean for N-insertions.

The PCR contained 60 Vbeta and 13 Jbeta primers. Produced via immunoSEQ multiplex PCR; TCRdb's table is partial and in-frame only. The table has 50,000 to 65,000 clones, about 72% seen once. About this clone itself: What it binds is unknown.

V was cut by 4 bases and J by 13 bases, with 14 bases left in between. Germline-derived CDR1 and CDR2 are SGHNT and YYREEE (reference sequence). The CDR3 has 11 amino acids. Input material: PBMCs. The TCR was taken from a man aged 50 to 60 in good health and CMV-seropositive. V usage is TRBV5-4 and J usage is TRBJ2-5; perhaps TRBD2 as D (6 bases). CDR3 protein: CASSDAGGVYF. DNA for the CDR3: TGTGCCAGCAGCGACGCTGGAGGGGTGTACTTC.